The subject of this entry is one T cell receptor (beta chain). This clonotype was seen repeatedly, ten times or more. Its binding antigen is unknown. Base-call qualities are not available, and no considerably larger clone is one nucleotide away. SuperScript III was used to reverse transcribe 500 ng RNA with primers targeting the alpha and beta constant regions. Separate alpha and beta chain libraries were generated by chain-specific third strand synthesis with multiplexing indices. To avoid primer bias, the protocol used one single primer pair to amplify every rearrangement within a chain, and the protocol also attached molecular barcodes to each cDNA molecule. T4 RNA Ligase 1 joined purified cDNA to a 5' RACE adapter that carried a random hexamer and the SP2 sequencing primer site. With slow temperature ramps used to favor optimal annealing, second strand synthesis was primed from the SP2 site with Phusion polymerase. Each molecule's 12-nucleotide barcode consisted of two random hexamer sequences, both added before amplification and joined together. An amplification PCR of 23 cycles with P5s and P7 primers came after a short first PCR that had added P5 and P7 adapter elements plus a second index. A total of 25 to 30 PCR cycles were applied to the libraries, which were quantified on a Qubit, sized on a Bioanalyzer, and diluted to roughly 4.4 nM. Normalized libraries were sequenced on an Illumina MiSeq with 2 x 250 paired-end kits. MinElute columns were the means by which the reverse transcription reactions were cleaned up, and the reactions were eluted into approximately 10 ul Tris-Cl. The adapter ligations were run for 23 hours at 16 degrees C, and AMPure XP beads at a 1:1 ratio were afterwards used to clean them. The original methods were these. A modified Decombinator processed the demultiplexed FASTQ files and output V, J, insert and barcode information. Sequences that shared a barcode but differed from the dominant sequence were treated as errors and discarded, and barcodes were clustered at Levenshtein distance 3 and counted to estimate the original cDNA molecules. The R packages ineq, vegan, igraph and RCytoscape were used for downstream analyses, together with IMGT nomenclature and CDR3 definitions. To avoid skew from clonal expansion, each TCR was counted once, and V gene usage was computed over distinct sequences. Whenever two unique CDR3 amino acid sequences within a donor differed by a single Levenshtein edit, similarity networks linked them. The authors compiled published HIV-specific CDR3s (roughly 100 alpha, 550 to 800 beta) and CMV-specific CDR3s (approximately 13 alpha, 253 beta) and searched for them in the repertoires. Random subsampling to size-matched repertoires demonstrated that the decreased diversity in patients did not result from their lower sequence numbers. TCRdb's own reprocessing of the public reads used fastp at Q25 and MiXCR and kept productive beta chains. Rows matching on CDR3 protein sequence are summarized as one entry with the most common DNA and genes. TCRdb, rather than the study authors, made the V and J calls. The table for this sample lists approximately 8,700 distinct CDR3 sequences; approximately 7% of them were counted only once. The ten most abundant clones make up about 34% of the sample.

Taken from the germline V gene (reference sequence), the CDR1 and CDR2 loops are SEHNR and FQNEAQ. Between the V and J ends, shortened by 5 bases and 1 base respectively, the junction contains 12 bases. From cysteine to phenylalanine, the CDR3 is 15 amino acids long. Here the CDR3 DNA is all that survives: 45 bases in frame from base 1. These data come from a study of HIV-infected patients and healthy controls (dated by TCRdb to between 2014 and 2016). About the full investigation: CD4 counts rose modestly but significantly in most of the 16 patients after three months of therapy, yet stayed below normal ranges. After a further year of therapy, viral load was undetectable in all patients, having already become undetectable in about 75% of the 16 patients by the second bleed. Patients exhibited no overall T-cell lymphocytopenia, and total CDR3 counts per chain were not significantly different from those of controls. The study tested whether deep TCR repertoire sequencing of HIV patients' small blood samples could capture immune perturbation and reconstitution. The CD4:CD8 ratio rose slightly, whereas CD8 counts showed no consistent shift during early therapy.

What the authors observed across the whole study: Alpha-chain CDR3s from MAIT cells appeared at high frequency in healthy controls but were severely depleted in HIV+ repertoires. The observed differences in diversity could not be explained by the slight differences in age and sex profiles between the study cohorts. Both the Jaccard index and the count of highly shared sequences showed that healthy controls shared more CDR3s between individuals than HIV+ patients did. Donor HLA types were not determined in the study. Healthy control repertoires showed roughly threefold more distinct CDR3s and higher Shannon diversity than untreated HIV+ repertoires. Significantly different mean usage between HIV-infected patients and controls was observed for eight alpha and eight beta V genes. Only sixteen HIV-infected individuals were processed, which the authors considered a major limit on how widely the findings apply. Rare events from HIV-infected data received too much weight under size-matching, and comparisons were complicated by unequal numbers of distinct sequences between patients and controls. The use of whole blood limited sequencing depth and precluded separation of the dynamics of distinct T-cell subpopulations. The pairing of alpha and beta chains was not determined in the samples. HIV-associated CDR3s exhibited a significant reduction in frequency during therapy, whereas CMV-associated CDR3s exhibited no significant change, although the majority increased in frequency. HIV-infected repertoires showed significantly elevated mean Gini indices relative to controls, which possibly reflects oligoclonality. Size-matched repertoire data did not replicate the apparent post-therapy recovery of the Gini index in HIV-infected patients.

Whole blood was used without fractionating the cells, so the repertoire represented all peripheral T cells without sorting. For RNA extraction, an approximately 2.3 ml sample of peripheral blood was drawn into Tempus tubes. The study enrolled HIV-infected adults who had not yet received antiretroviral therapy and were about to begin treatment, and it processed the first sixteen eligible patients. Treatment interruptions were among the grounds for excluding patients from enrollment, as were febrile or AIDS-related illness, tumors, hepatitis B or C coinfection, immunomodulatory therapy and recent vaccination. Residual genomic DNA was removed with the TURBO-DNase kit and globin mRNA was depleted with GLOBINclear. Just before antiretroviral therapy was started, pretreatment blood was collected from HIV-infected patients.

The material sequenced was blood, taken before antiretroviral therapy. The sequence came from an adult with HIV infection. This sequence uses TRBV7-9 and TRBJ2-1; TRBD1 might be the D gene, on 7 matching bases. The CDR3 region reads CASSLQGGSYNEQFF. Here is the DNA: TGTGCCAGCAGCCTGCAGGGGGGTTCCTACAATGAGCAGTTCTTC.